Listed here are 31 T cell receptor beta chains from one sample, sequenced in a study of Ad26.COV2.S vaccination and SARS-CoV-2 variants (dated by TCRdb to 2020 to 2023). Reading the label with the study, this specimen's treatment or condition is: 15 to 20 received Ad26.COV2.S at low or high dose, single or two shots; about 5 received placebo; per-sample allocation not given. For vaccine and placebo recipients, the sequenced repertoires came from samples collected on day 63 after the first injection. The receptor library was made with the immunoSEQ multiplex PCR assay. TCRdb obtained this table from immuneACCESS and retained in-frame rearrangements with V and J assigned. These tables miss some clones; where compared with another copy, unresolved V genes account for less than half of the shortfall, and the remainder is unexplained. This sample gives around 300,000 clones in total; approximately 86% of them show up just once. In total, the top ten clones hold about 10% of the sample.

The sequencing here drew on peripheral blood, taken in a trial of Ad26.COV2.S vaccine versus placebo. Every receptor here comes from a person aged 18-65 years who received the Ad26.COV2.S COVID-19 vaccine or a placebo.

This clone was seen a handful of times. This sequence joins TRBV25-1 and TRBJ2-7, with 9 bases lining up with TRBD1. The J segment lost 6 bases and the V segment lost 5 bases, leaving 11 bases of the junction unmatched. The CDR3 loop spans 15 amino acids. Germline CDR1 is MGHDK and CDR2 is SYGVNS. The CDR3 DNA reads as TGTGCCAGCAGTAAAACCGGGACAGGGTCTGGCGAGCAGTACTTC. It translates to CASSKTGTGSGEQYF.

The rearrangement links TRBV3-1 (or the pseudogene TRBV3-2) to TRBJ1-2; 8 bases map to TRBD1. V shed 4 bases and J 4 bases; nucleotides not matched to a gene: 8. There are 15 residues in the CDR3. Germline CDR1 and CDR2: LGHDT and YNNKEL (reference sequence). CDR3 sequence: CASSLFSRGPYGYTF. CDR3 coding DNA: TGTGCCAGCAGCCTATTCAGCAGGGGGCCCTATGGCTACACCTTC.

The chain is built from TRBV3-1 (or the pseudogene TRBV3-2) and TRBJ2-7, with TRBD1 identical over 9 bases. The ends lost 4 bases at V and 6 bases at J; junction bases unmatched: 1. The germline CDR1 and CDR2 sequences are LGHDT and YNNKEL (reference sequence). CDR3 length equals 12 residues. CDR3 sequence: CASSRGQGEQYF. The DNA of the CDR3 is TGTGCCAGCAGCCGGGGACAGGGCGAGCAGTACTTC.

This chain connects TRBV5-1 to TRBJ1-1; D possibly corresponds to TRBD1 (6 bases). This CDR3 contains 17 residues. Germline loops: CDR1 SGHRS, CDR2 YFSETQ. V was clipped by 0 bases and J by 0 bases, with 15 bases between them. DNA of the CDR3: TGCGCCAGCAGCTTGGGATCCGGGGGCCTCATGAACACTGAAGCTTTCTTT. This translates into CASSLGSGGLMNTEAFF.

The chain has TRBV28 and TRBJ1-1; 8 bases are shared with TRBD1. The V gene's germline CDR1 is MDHEN and CDR2 SYDVKM. After removal of 5 bases from V and 6 bases from J, the junction contained 14 bases not matched to a gene. This CDR3 region has 16 residues. The CDR3 reads CASSLYGQGLSAEAFF. DNA of the CDR3: TGTGCCAGCAGTCTCTATGGACAGGGTCTATCGGCTGAAGCTTTCTTT.

The chain combines TRBV19 with TRBJ2-7; perhaps D is TRBD1 or TRBD2 (6 bases each). The germline CDR1 and CDR2 sequences are LNHDA and SQIVND (reference sequence). V lost 7 bases to trimming and J lost 2 bases, with 15 bases between them. This CDR3 has 14 amino acids. The CDR3 sequence: CASTGAGPTYEQYF. The CDR3 DNA sequence: TGTGCCAGTACGGGGGCAGGGCCTACCTACGAGCAGTACTTC.

There are a few counts of this clone. The chain combines TRBV19 with TRBJ1-6, with D perhaps TRBD1 (5 bases). The CDR3 length is 14 residues. The germline V and J ends were trimmed by 8 bases and 4 bases, with 12 bases remaining between them. Germline loops: CDR1 LNHDA, CDR2 SQIVND (reference sequence). The CDR3: CASRPGVYNSPLHF. The CDR3 DNA follows: TGTGCCAGTCGACCGGGGGTGTATAATTCACCCCTCCACTTT.

The chain has TRBV24-1 and TRBJ2-3; D gene uncertain. Per germline, CDR1 KGHDR and CDR2 SFDVKD. With 1 base removed from V and 3 bases from J, the gap between germline ends came to 4 bases. The CDR3 consists of 13 residues. The CDR3 region is CATSDFGTDTQYF. CDR3 nucleotide sequence: TGTGCCACCAGTGATTTTGGGACAGATACGCAGTATTTT.

V gene TRBV5-1 combines with J gene TRBJ1-1; D gene unclear. V was clipped by 4 bases and J by 5 bases, with 15 bases between them. This CDR3 contains 14 residues. Germline CDR1 is SGHRS and CDR2 is YFSETQ. CDR3 loop: CASSPGSRGTEAFF. CDR3 coding DNA: TGCGCCAGCAGCCCCGGGTCCCGAGGAACTGAAGCTTTCTTT.

This clone was observed many times. The chain recombines TRBV24-1 with TRBJ1-4; no definite D call. CDR3 length equals 16 residues. Germline V lookup: CDR1 KGHDR, CDR2 SFDVKD. Trimming stripped 3 bases from V and 3 bases from J, with 13 bases between. CDR3 nucleotide sequence: TGTGCCACCAGTGATGGAGGGATGCGGTCTAATGAAAAACTGTTTTTT. Protein: CATSDGGMRSNEKLFF.

This clone was found a few times. This chain links TRBV3-1 (or the pseudogene TRBV3-2) with TRBJ1-6, with D possibly TRBD1 on 6 matching bases. CDR1 is LGHDT and CDR2 is YNNKEL in the germline V gene (reference sequence). The CDR3 totals 14 residues. V gave up 8 bases and J gave up 6 bases, with 14 bases separating them. The CDR3 sequence is CASCLQGGNSPLHF. Written as DNA, the CDR3 is TGTGCCAGCTGCCTACAGGGCGGTAATTCACCCCTCCACTTT.

This clone was detected many times. The chain carries TRBV7-2 and TRBJ1-2; D is unresolved. V lost 6 bases and J 3 bases, leaving 23 bases between the germline ends. The CDR3 length is 17 residues. Germline CDR1 and CDR2: SGHTA and FQGNSA. The CDR3 protein is CASSPSEDGSPYYGYTF. CDR3 bases: TGTGCCAGCAGTCCCTCGGAGGACGGTAGCCCCTACTATGGCTACACCTTC.

The CDR3: CASSQVGLAGLLETQYF. CDR3 DNA: TGTGCCAGCAGCCAAGTAGGGCTAGCGGGACTTCTAGAGACCCAGTACTTC. This chain joins TRBV4-2 and TRBJ2-5; 9 nucleotides agree with TRBD2. The CDR3 is 17 amino acids. The germline V gene has CDR1 LGHNA and CDR2 YNFKEQ. J lost 4 bases, V lost 1 base, and 10 bases had no gene match.

The V call is TRBV7-9, the J call TRBJ1-1; perhaps TRBD1 as D (5 bases). Germline-derived CDR1 and CDR2 are SEHNR and FQNEAQ (reference sequence). The CDR3 spans 13 residues. The V end lost 5 bases, the J end lost 6 bases, and 13 bases lay between the germline ends. CDR3 in amino acids: CASSLQAFAEAFF. The CDR3 DNA reads as TGTGCCAGCAGCCTACAGGCTTTCGCTGAAGCTTTCTTT.

The chain uses TRBV4-3 and TRBJ2-1, with 8 bases lining up with TRBD2. The CDR3 is 16 amino acids. The V segment lost 0 bases and the J segment 3 bases; nucleotides outside the gene matches: 4. The germline V gene encodes CDR1 LGHNA and CDR2 YSLEER. In nucleotides, the CDR3 is TGCGCCAGCAGCCAAGATCACACTAGCGGCTACAATGAGCAGTTCTTC. Its protein product is CASSQDHTSGYNEQFF.

In the case of this clone: Other DNA sequences in this sample translate to the same CDR3. The chain is built from TRBV6-5 and TRBJ1-1, with a tentative D call TRBD1 (5 bases). The CDR3 length is 13 residues. CDR1 is MNHEY and CDR2 is SVGAGI in the germline V gene. V gave up 6 bases and J gave up 0 bases, with 8 bases separating them. Here the CDR3 DNA reads TGTGCCAGCAGGGGGACGGTGAACACTGAAGCTTTCTTT. Encoded protein: CASRGTVNTEAFF.

The chain carries TRBV7-8 and TRBJ2-4, with 10 bases fitting TRBD1. CDR3 length equals 15 residues. The junction had 4 bases not matched to a gene; V was cut back by 1 base and J by 7 bases. Germline V CDR1 and CDR2: SGHVS, FQNEAQ. This CDR3 is CASSLVGQGGNIQYF. CDR3 bases: TGTGCCAGCAGCTTAGTTGGACAGGGGGGGAACATTCAGTACTTC.

V usage is TRBV15 and J usage is TRBJ2-5; D is unresolved. Between the trimmed V and J ends, which lost 0 bases and 11 bases, there was a span of 10 bases. The CDR3 runs to 12 residues. Germline V gene sequence: CDR1 LNHNV, CDR2 YYDKDF (reference sequence). The CDR3 region is CATSRDRTRQYF. Written as DNA, the CDR3 is TGTGCCACCAGCAGAGATCGGACCCGTCAGTACTTC.

V usage is TRBV27 and J usage is TRBJ2-1; 7 bases match TRBD1. Germline assignment: CDR1 MNHEY and CDR2 SMNVEV (reference sequence). The CDR3 is 14 residues long. The J segment lost 13 bases and the V segment lost 4 bases, leaving 13 bases of the junction unmatched. The CDR3 sequence: CASSSDGTALSQFF. The CDR3, as DNA: TGTGCCAGCAGTTCCGACGGGACAGCCTTATCACAGTTCTTC.

This chain joins TRBV7-8 and TRBJ2-2; no clear D. V shed 0 bases and J shed 1 base, with 9 bases lying between them. CDR3 length equals 16 residues. CDR1 is SGHVS, CDR2 FQNEAQ, per germline. CDR3 in DNA: TGTGCCAGCAGCTTAGCCCGGACGTTGAACACCGGGGAGCTGTTTTTT. It encodes CASSLARTLNTGELFF.

This sequence joins TRBV5-1 and TRBJ2-5, with D hard to call. The length of the CDR3 is 15 residues. Germline CDR1 reads SGHRS; CDR2 reads YFSETQ. V lost 4 bases to trimming and J lost 1 base, with 14 bases between them. This chain's CDR3 is CASSPARVGQETQYF. Written as DNA, the CDR3 is TGCGCCAGCAGCCCCGCCCGGGTTGGCCAAGAGACCCAGTACTTC.

The DNA for the CDR3 is TGTGCCAGCAGTTTACAGGAAATGGAAGCTTTCTTT. Protein sequence: CASSLQEMEAFF. J is TRBJ1-1 and V is TRBV12-3 or TRBV12-4; D is undetermined. CDR3 length: 12 amino acids. Between the trimmed V and J ends, which lost 2 bases and 8 bases, there was a span of 9 bases.

This chain links TRBV24-1 with TRBJ2-1, with TRBD2 as a possible D gene (5 bases). V gave up 0 bases and J gave up 5 bases, with 10 bases separating them. Germline assignment: CDR1 KGHDR and CDR2 SFDVKD. This CDR3 is built from 15 residues. The CDR3 sequence: CATSDLVDSHNEQFF. The CDR3 nucleotides are TGTGCCACCAGTGATTTGGTGGACTCGCACAATGAGCAGTTCTTC.

The V gene is TRBV24-1, the J gene TRBJ1-2; D is unresolved. This CDR3 is built from 12 residues. Between the trimmed V and J ends, which lost 10 bases and 2 bases, there was a span of 10 bases. Germline V gene lookup returns CDR1 KGHDR and CDR2 SFDVKD. The CDR3 sequence: CATHSENYGYTF. The DNA of the CDR3 is TGTGCCACGCATTCAGAAAACTATGGCTACACCTTC.

This chain links TRBV5-6 with TRBJ1-6; possible D gene TRBD1, 5 bases. CDR3 length: 15 residues. In germline, CDR1 is SGHDT, CDR2 YYEEEE. Trimming stripped 5 bases from V and 10 bases from J, with 19 bases between. The CDR3 DNA follows: TGTGCCAGCAGAAAGGCGGACCGGGGCGAATCACCCCTCCACTTT. Amino acid sequence: CASRKADRGESPLHF.

The gene calls are TRBV19 and TRBJ2-2, with D hard to call. Germline V gene lookup returns CDR1 LNHDA and CDR2 SQIVND (reference sequence). V dropped 2 bases and J dropped 0 bases, with 7 bases sitting between them. This CDR3 has 15 amino acids. The CDR3 sequence: CASSIWASNTGELFF. The CDR3 nucleotides read TGTGCCAGTAGTATATGGGCGTCGAACACCGGGGAGCTGTTTTTT.

The gene calls are TRBV4-1 and TRBJ1-1, with D tentatively TRBD1 (6 bases). CDR3 length: 13 amino acids. V dropped 6 bases and J dropped 7 bases, with 15 bases sitting between them. CDR1 and CDR2 from the germline V gene are MGHRA and YSYEKL. The chain's CDR3 is CASREGGALEAFF. The CDR3 DNA follows: TGCGCCAGCAGGGAAGGGGGGGCCCTTGAAGCTTTCTTT.

The rearrangement joins TRBV2 to TRBJ1-1; 10 positions match TRBD1. V trimming: 7 bases; J trimming: 5 bases; junction bases outside the gene matches: 7. The germline CDR1 and CDR2 sequences are SNHLY and FYNNEI. The CDR3 loop spans 14 amino acids. In DNA form, the CDR3 reads TGTGCCAGCATACGGACAGGGGGAAGTACTGAAGCTTTCTTT. Protein sequence: CASIRTGGSTEAFF.

The chain uses TRBV19 and TRBJ2-1, with D possibly called TRBD1 or TRBD2 (5 bases each). CDR1 and CDR2 from the germline V gene are LNHDA and SQIVND (reference sequence). This CDR3 has 15 amino acids. Trimming took off 3 bases at V and 2 bases at J, with 11 bases between the two ends. This CDR3 reads CASSIPGPPYNEQFF. The CDR3 region has the DNA TGTGCCAGTAGTATCCCGGGACCCCCCTACAATGAGCAGTTCTTC.

CDR3 residues: CATRNSGGSNEQFF. In nucleotides, the CDR3 is TGTGCCACCAGGAATAGCGGGGGGTCCAATGAGCAGTTCTTC. This chain links TRBV24-1 with TRBJ2-1; TRBD2 agrees at 10 bases. V dropped 7 bases and J dropped 6; count of bases not matched to a gene: 5. Germline loops: CDR1 KGHDR, CDR2 SFDVKD. The CDR3 runs to 14 residues.

The gene calls are TRBV6-2 or TRBV6-3 and TRBJ2-7; D unresolved. Trimming removed 1 base from V and 3 bases from J, with 10 bases in between. This CDR3 spans 14 amino acids. The germline V gene encodes CDR1 MNHEY and CDR2 SVGEGT. The CDR3 loop reads CASSYLSQSYEQYF. CDR3 bases: TGTGCCAGCAGTTACTTGAGCCAGAGCTACGAGCAGTACTTC.